This T cell receptor beta chain originates from a study of early T cells in non-severe SARS-CoV-2 infection. TCRdb itself ran the 5' RACE reads through MiXCR, one entry per CDR3 protein. Among tens of thousands of distinct CDR3 sequences listed, approximately 13% were seen once. The CDR3 spans 14 residues. Germline-derived CDR1 and CDR2 are SGHRS and YFSETQ. V was clipped by 7 bases and J by 1 base, with 15 bases between them. Material: whole blood. The chain links TRBV5-1 to TRBJ2-7; D is perhaps TRBD1 (5 bases). The sequence derives from an adult who was a healthcare worker with PCR-confirmed SARS-CoV-2 infection or an uninfected control (not recorded which). The CDR3 loop reads CASCKDSLSYEQYF. CDR3 sequence (DNA): TGCGCCAGCTGCAAAGACAGCCTTTCCTACGAGCAGTACTTC.